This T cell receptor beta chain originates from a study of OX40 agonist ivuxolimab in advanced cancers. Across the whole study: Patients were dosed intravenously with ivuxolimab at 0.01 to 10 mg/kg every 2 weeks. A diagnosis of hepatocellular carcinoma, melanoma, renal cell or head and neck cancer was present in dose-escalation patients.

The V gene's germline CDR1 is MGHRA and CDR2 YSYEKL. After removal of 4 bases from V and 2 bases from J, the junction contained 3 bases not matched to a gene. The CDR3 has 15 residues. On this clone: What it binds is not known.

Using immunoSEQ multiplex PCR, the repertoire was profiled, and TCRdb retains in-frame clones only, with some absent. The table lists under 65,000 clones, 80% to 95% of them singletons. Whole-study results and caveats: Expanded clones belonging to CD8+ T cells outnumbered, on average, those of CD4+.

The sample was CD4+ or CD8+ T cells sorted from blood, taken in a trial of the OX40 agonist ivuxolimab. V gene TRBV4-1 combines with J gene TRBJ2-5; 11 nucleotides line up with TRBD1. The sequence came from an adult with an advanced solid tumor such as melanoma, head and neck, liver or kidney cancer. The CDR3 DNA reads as TGCGCCAGCAGCCGGGGACAGGGGGATCAAGAGACCCAGTACTTC. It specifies CASSRGQGDQETQYF.